The 22 T cell receptor beta chains reported below all come from one sample, sequenced in a study of shared clonotypes between healthy human individuals. The data were produced by immunoSEQ multiplex PCR, yet TCRdb's version contains in-frame clones alone and is incomplete. This sample has millions of clones, with roughly 92% found just once. Material: naive CD4+ T cells sorted from blood. The subset denotes: CD45RA+ positively selected. The source of these receptors is a man between 18 and 29 years old in good health.

The chain couples TRBV10-3 to TRBJ2-7; 8 nucleotides match TRBD1. Per the germline V gene, CDR1 is ENHRY and CDR2 is SYGVKD. The CDR3 loop spans 15 amino acids. Trimming removed 3 bases from V and 2 bases from J; junction bases left unmatched: 6. In DNA form, the CDR3 reads TGTGCCATCAGTGATTCCGGGACAGGAGCCTACGAGCAGTACTTC. Protein sequence: CAISDSGTGAYEQYF.

This clone was counted a single time. This rearrangement joins TRBV6-5 to TRBJ2-1, with TRBD2 as a possible D gene (6 bases). CDR3 length equals 15 residues. The germline gives CDR1 MNHEY, CDR2 SVGAGI. Trimming left V 5 bases short and J 2 bases short, with 13 bases between. The CDR3, as DNA: TGTGCCAGCAGTAGAGAGGGACTGCCCTACAATGAGCAGTTCTTC. It is translated as CASSREGLPYNEQFF.

The chain uses TRBV28 and TRBJ2-7, with 9 bases aligning to TRBD2. The CDR3 totals 14 residues. Trimming removed 6 bases from V and 3 bases from J; junction bases left unmatched: 6. Germline V gives CDR1 MDHEN, CDR2 SYDVKM. The CDR3 sequence: CASSPGLASYEQYF. CDR3 nucleotide sequence: TGTGCCAGCAGCCCAGGACTAGCGAGCTACGAGCAGTACTTC.

The V and J genes are TRBV11-3 and TRBJ2-2; D ambiguous. CDR1 SGHNT and CDR2 YENEEA come from the germline V gene. The CDR3 has 14 amino acids. V lost 5 bases and J 3 bases, leaving 10 bases between the germline ends. CDR3 residues: CASSRRTDTGELFF. The CDR3 nucleotides read TGTGCCAGCAGCCGACGGACCGACACCGGGGAGCTGTTTTTT.

As DNA, the CDR3 is TGTGCCAGCAGCTTACTGGGGGTTTTGGATACGCAGTATTTT. Protein: CASSLLGVLDTQYF. V gene TRBV7-2 combines with J gene TRBJ2-3; TRBD1 or TRBD2 may be the D gene (5 bases each). V was pared by 2 bases and J by 6 bases, with 12 bases between. Germline CDR1 is SGHTA and CDR2 is FQGNSA. The CDR3 covers 14 residues.

The rearrangement joins TRBV5-6 to TRBJ2-7; 7 bases line up with TRBD1. The CDR3 runs 15 residues. CDR1 and CDR2 (germline): SGHDT, YYEEEE. The V gene end was trimmed by 4 bases and the J gene end by 2 bases; junction bases not matched to a gene: 9. CDR3 DNA sequence: TGTGCCAGCAGCGAAGGTTACAGGGGTACCTACGAGCAGTACTTC. As protein: CASSEGYRGTYEQYF.

This clone was observed once. This sequence joins TRBV5-4 and TRBJ1-2; the D gene is possibly TRBD1 (6 bases). Germline assignment: CDR1 SGHNT and CDR2 YYREEE (reference sequence). Trimming took off 1 base at V and 2 bases at J, with 9 bases between the two ends. The CDR3 is 14 amino acids. The CDR3 loop is CASSLPGVNYGYTF. DNA for the CDR3: TGTGCCAGCAGCTTGCCAGGGGTGAACTATGGCTACACCTTC.

This chain connects TRBV6-5 to TRBJ2-1; maybe TRBD1 (5 bases). The V gene lost 6 bases and the J gene lost 4 bases, with 10 bases spanning the gap. Germline V lookup: CDR1 MNHEY, CDR2 SVGAGI. This CDR3 spans 13 amino acids. CDR3 region: CASSSTGYNEQFF. The CDR3 DNA reads as TGTGCCAGCAGCTCTACAGGATACAATGAGCAGTTCTTC.

This chain connects TRBV2 to TRBJ2-7, with D unclear. The CDR3 runs to 14 residues. The V end was cut by 6 bases, the J end by 4 bases, with 16 bases between. Germline CDR1 reads SNHLY; CDR2 reads FYNNEI. The CDR3, as DNA: TGTGCCAGCAGGGAGTTCGTAGGCACTTACGAGCAGTACTTC. This codes for CASREFVGTYEQYF.

The chain carries TRBV18 and TRBJ1-5; 7 bases agree with TRBD1. The germline CDR1 and CDR2 sequences are KGHSH and LQKENI. V trimming: 5 bases; J trimming: 2 bases; junction bases outside the gene matches: 6. The CDR3 length is 15 residues. The CDR3 bases are TGTGCCAGCTCAGCAGGGGGAATGGGCAATCAGCCCCAGCATTTT. It specifies CASSAGGMGNQPQHF.

This CDR3 reads CASSSTQETQYF. The CDR3 region has the DNA TGTGCCAGCAGTTCAACACAAGAGACCCAGTACTTC. J is TRBJ2-5 and V is TRBV28; D remains ambiguous. Germline CDR1 and CDR2: MDHEN and SYDVKM. Trimming pared 4 bases from V and 2 bases from J, leaving 5 bases between. The CDR3 is 12 amino acids.

About this clone: Other nucleotide sequences from this sample produce the same CDR3. The genes are TRBV7-6 and TRBJ2-2; D may match TRBD1 or TRBD2 (5 bases each). CDR3 length: 13 amino acids. V dropped 1 base and J dropped 5 bases, with 5 bases sitting between them. In germline, CDR1 is SGHVS, CDR2 FNYEAQ. The CDR3 reads CASSLGGTGELFF. The CDR3 coding sequence is TGTGCCAGCAGCTTAGGGGGGACCGGGGAGCTGTTTTTT.

V gene TRBV29-1 combines with J gene TRBJ1-1; 8 nucleotides agree with TRBD1. This CDR3 spans 15 amino acids. Germline lookup yields CDR1 SQVTM and CDR2 ANQGSEA. Trimming at V came to 6 bases and at J to 2 bases, leaving 11 bases not matched to a gene. CDR3 in DNA: TGCAGCGTCGCGCCTGGACAGGGAGGAAACACTGAAGCTTTCTTT. It specifies CSVAPGQGGNTEAFF. Together with reference TRBV29-1 and TRBJ1-1, the CDR3 gives the full variable domain: SAVISQKPSRDICQRGTSLTIQCQVDSQVTMMFWYRQQPGQSLTLIATANQGSEATYESGFVIDKFPISRPNLTFSTLTVSNMSPEDSSIYLCSVAPGQGGNTEAFFGQGTRLTVV.

V and J are TRBV28 and TRBJ1-5; TRBD1 is a possible D gene (6 bases). The CDR3 consists of 15 residues. The germline V gene has CDR1 MDHEN and CDR2 SYDVKM. V was clipped by 2 bases and J by 6 bases, with 14 bases between them. The CDR3 DNA is TGTGCCAGCAGTTTAAACCGGGGGCGGATTCAGCCCCAGCATTTT. It is translated as CASSLNRGRIQPQHF.

The CDR3: CASSDMGRVKYNEQFF. The DNA of the CDR3 is TGTGCCAGCAGTGACATGGGCAGGGTGAAATACAATGAGCAGTTCTTC. The rearrangement uses TRBV6-4 and TRBJ2-1; weak D call: TRBD1 (5 bases). Germline assignment: CDR1 MRHNA and CDR2 SNTAGT. The CDR3 is 16 residues long. V gave up 2 bases and J gave up 4 bases, with 15 bases separating them.

V is TRBV9 and J is TRBJ2-7; 11 bases are shared with TRBD1. This CDR3 has 15 amino acids. V lost 2 bases to trimming and J lost 7 bases; unmatched junction nucleotides: 8. Germline V gene sequence: CDR1 SGDLS, CDR2 YYNGEE. The DNA for the CDR3 is TGTGCCAGCAGCGTTGGCGGACAGGGGGCTGTGGAGCAGTACTTC. This gives the protein CASSVGGQGAVEQYF.

This clone came up once. The genes are TRBV27 and TRBJ2-2; 12 nucleotides agree with TRBD2. Germline assignment: CDR1 MNHEY and CDR2 SMNVEV (reference sequence). After removal of 2 bases from V and 2 bases from J, the junction contained 3 bases not matched to a gene. The CDR3 runs to 17 residues. Here the CDR3 reads CASSLTTSGGNTGELFF. The CDR3 nucleotides read TGTGCCAGCAGTTTAACGACTAGCGGGGGTAACACCGGGGAGCTGTTTTTT.

Concerning this clone: One end of the junction does not line up with germline, which may come from a read error. The CDR3 protein is CVSSPDRGTIYF. CDR3 in DNA: TGTGTCAGCTCTCCGGACAGGGGGACCATATATTTT. This sequence joins TRBV18 and TRBJ1-3, with 10 bases identical to TRBD1. The CDR3 length is 12 residues. Looked up from germline, CDR1 is KGHSH and CDR2 is LQKENI. Full variable domain (missing parts from reference TRBV18 and TRBJ1-3): NAGVMQNPRHLVRRRGQEARLRCSPMKGHSHVYWYRQLPEEGLKFMVYLQKENIIDESGMPKERFSAEFPKEGPSILRIQQVVRGDSAAYFCVSSPDRGTIYFGEGSWLTVV.

The chain uses TRBV27 and TRBJ2-1, with a possible D match to TRBD2 (6 bases). Germline values: CDR1 MNHEY, CDR2 SMNVEV (reference sequence). This CDR3 contains 15 residues. V was clipped by 5 bases and J by 5 bases, with 16 bases between them. CDR3 in DNA: TGTGCCAGCAGTCCCCGGGGAGGTCGACACAATGAGCAGTTCTTC. Translating gives CASSPRGGRHNEQFF.

The V and J genes are TRBV7-8 and TRBJ2-5; D could derive from TRBD1 or TRBD2 (6 bases each). In germline, CDR1 is SGHVS, CDR2 FQNEAQ. V was shortened by 4 bases and J by 1 base, with 13 bases between the two germline ends. This CDR3 has 15 amino acids. CDR3 amino acids: CASSSGWGAQETQYF. The CDR3 nucleotides are TGTGCCAGCAGCTCGGGGTGGGGGGCCCAAGAGACCCAGTACTTC.

In the case of this clone: This sample also contains other DNA sequences that code for the same CDR3. The genes are TRBV30 and TRBJ2-7; D call uncertain. The V end was cut by 1 base, the J end by 1 base, with 5 bases between. Looked up from germline, CDR1 is GTSNPN and CDR2 is SVGIG (reference sequence). The CDR3 has 12 residues. The CDR3 DNA follows: TGTGCCTGGAGTGAACAGTCCTACGAGCAGTACTTC. Residues: CAWSEQSYEQYF.

The genes are TRBV7-9 and TRBJ1-4; possibly TRBD1 for D (5 bases). The CDR3 spans 14 residues. CDR1 and CDR2 from the germline V gene are SEHNR and FQNEAQ (reference sequence). V was clipped by 5 bases and J by 3 bases, with 10 bases between them. CDR3 residues: CASSAQASNEKLFF. CDR3 sequence (DNA): TGTGCCAGCAGCGCACAGGCGTCTAATGAAAAACTGTTTTTT.